Listed below are T cell receptor beta chains from one sample, sequenced in a study of blood T cell repertoires in COVID-19. Assay used: immunoSEQ multiplex PCR; TCRdb lists only in-frame clones, some missing. The sample holds approximately 64,000 clones, about 88% seen once. Sequencing input: PBMCs or T cells enriched from blood (not recorded which). These receptors were taken from a woman between 40 and 50 years old who had recovered from COVID-19. The CDR3 runs from the conserved cysteine through the conserved F or W. Each record gives: V gene, CDR3 length, CDR3 protein.

TRBV24-1 13 CATSASFYNEQFF
TRBV5-1 15 CASSLEAVRGTEAFF
TRBV7-9 14 CASSPPGGLGEAFF
TRBV24-1 14 CATAGGASATEAFF
TRBV6-5 13 CASTRTGEGEQFF
TRBV7-2 18 CASSLVKLGWALQETQYF
TRBV18 14 CASSLAGEAYEQYF
TRBV7-2 17 CASSITNRGTGANVLTF
TRBV5-4 16 CASRYTSGQSYNEQFF
TRBV11-3 15 CASSPSGQPNTEAFF
TRBV11-3 13 CASSLARYYEQYF
TRBV7-8 16 CASRKPGQGANSPLHF
TRBV3-1/TRBV3-2 13 CASLQTGWETQYF
TRBV9 13 CASSSGLAGTPYF
TRBV5-5 15 CASSLMGQPNEKLFF
TRBV6-4 13 CASSGETENEQFF
TRBV27 17 CASRDLEGGKGYAEAFF
TRBV7-6 15 CASSLGRLAKETQYF
TRBV2 13 CASLPSGGPEQFF
TRBV19 13 CASSIGEVQPQHF
TRBV5-1 16 CASSPGLESGANVLTF
TRBV23-1 17 CASTQVSDRRHNYGYTF
TRBV24-1 16 CATSRGTGGAGQPQHF
TRBV7-9 15 CASSFYGGEKDTQYF
TRBV19 12 CASRDRDYGYTF
TRBV19 12 CASSQEEGPQHF
TRBV18 16 CASSPAGQANTGELFF
TRBV7-2 16 CASSFEGGLGTYEQYF
TRBV29-1 16 CSVEGGLAVTYNEQFF